The subject of this entry is one T cell receptor (beta chain). What it recognizes is unknown. Alongside a J-beta primer mix, a sample-barcoded 5' primer served in a second PCR lasting 7 to 11 cycles. In TCRdb, the 5' RACE reads were re-called with MiXCR into one record per CDR3 protein. The table records about 1.4 million distinct CDR3 sequences, roughly 59% of them present only once. The data were taken from a study of blood T cells in healthy people across ages. General study results and limits: Diversity estimated from one million T cells was considered an underestimate. Unknown donor CMV status possibly confounded expanded clonotype changes.

This CDR3 spans 15 amino acids. V gave up 3 bases and J gave up 5 bases; unmatched junction bases: 4. In germline, CDR1 is WNHNN, CDR2 SYGVQD (reference sequence). The rearrangement joins TRBV10-1 to TRBJ2-7, with 13 bases aligning to TRBD2. This clonotype was sampled from a man aged 18 to 30 in good health. Sequenced sample: blood. The CDR3 protein is CASSEGLAGVDEQYF. DNA of the CDR3: TGCGCCAGCAGTGAAGGACTAGCGGGAGTAGACGAGCAGTACTTC.